This T cell receptor beta chain was captured in a study of metastatic and nonmetastatic thyroid tumors. Study-wide background: Across blood and tumor or nodule tissue, repertoires from malignant and benign thyroid patients were compared with one another.

In the original analysis: Between-group CDR3 differences, defined by clinicopathological status, yielded a distant-metastasis classifier for papillary thyroid cancer. TCRdb redid the clone calls on the PCR reads using MiXCR. The V and J calls reflect TCRdb's pipeline rather than the authors' work. The sample lists some 16,000 clones, about 15% occurring once. Regarding the study as a whole: It was reported that TCR beta diversity was significantly higher in malignant thyroid tumors than benign nodules, in blood and tumor.

Each patient went into thyroid surgery without having received any treatment. This clone is categorized as medium-sized. The target antigen is unknown. Sequencing was done on a sample of blood. The source of this sequence is a female donor with papillary thyroid cancer or a benign thyroid nodule (not recorded which). Some clones in this sample may be carry-over from other donors' samples.

The CDR3 loop reads CASGLGLAQGNEQFF. For the CDR3, the DNA is TGTGCTAGTGGTTTGGGGCTAGCTCAGGGGAATGAGCAGTTCTTC. The V gene is TRBV12-5, the J gene TRBJ2-1; perhaps TRBD1 as D (6 bases). The V end was cut by 1 base, the J end by 7 bases, with 14 bases between. Germline lookup yields CDR1 LGHNT and CDR2 FRNRAP. The CDR3 has 15 residues.